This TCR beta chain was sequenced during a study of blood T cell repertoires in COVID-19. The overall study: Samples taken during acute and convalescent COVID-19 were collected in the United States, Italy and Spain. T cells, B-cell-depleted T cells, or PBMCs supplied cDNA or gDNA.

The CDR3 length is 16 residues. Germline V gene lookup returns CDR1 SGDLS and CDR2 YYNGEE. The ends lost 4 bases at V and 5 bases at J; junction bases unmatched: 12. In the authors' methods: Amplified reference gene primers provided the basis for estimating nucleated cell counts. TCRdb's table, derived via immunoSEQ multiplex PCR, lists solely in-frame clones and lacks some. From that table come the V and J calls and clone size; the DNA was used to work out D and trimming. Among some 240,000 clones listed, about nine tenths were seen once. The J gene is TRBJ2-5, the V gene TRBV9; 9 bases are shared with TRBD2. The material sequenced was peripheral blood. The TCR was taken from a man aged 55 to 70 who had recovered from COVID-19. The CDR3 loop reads CASSTRGSGGQETQYF. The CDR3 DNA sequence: TGTGCCAGCAGCACCCGGGGTAGCGGGGGCCAGGAGACCCAGTACTTC.